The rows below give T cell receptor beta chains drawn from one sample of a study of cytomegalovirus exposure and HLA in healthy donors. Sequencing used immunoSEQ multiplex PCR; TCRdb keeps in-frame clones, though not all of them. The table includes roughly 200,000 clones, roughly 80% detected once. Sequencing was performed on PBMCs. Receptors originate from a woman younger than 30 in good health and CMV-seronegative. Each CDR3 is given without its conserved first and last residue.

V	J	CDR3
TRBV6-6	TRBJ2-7	ASRSEREQY
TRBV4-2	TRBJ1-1	ASSSPTGDRAF
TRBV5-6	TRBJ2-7	ASSPGTVYEQY
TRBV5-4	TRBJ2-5	AGSFVGAGEETQY
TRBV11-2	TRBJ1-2	ASSHGWGLYGYT
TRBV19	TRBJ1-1	ASSSGSAF
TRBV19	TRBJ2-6	ASRTGGSGANVLT
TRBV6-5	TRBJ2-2	ASSLAGDTGELF
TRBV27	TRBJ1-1	ASSLYGRTEAF
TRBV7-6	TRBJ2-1	ASSTGAGEWNEQF
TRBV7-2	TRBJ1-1	ASSLVGVRQGAWTEAF
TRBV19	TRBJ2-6	ASSHSGANVLT
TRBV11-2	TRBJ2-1	ASSLGRTSGDNEQF
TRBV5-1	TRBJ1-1	ASSLVGGVGTEAF
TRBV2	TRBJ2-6	ASSERSSGANVLT
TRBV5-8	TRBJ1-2	ASSLPDRANYGYT
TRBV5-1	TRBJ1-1	ASSSPQATTEAF
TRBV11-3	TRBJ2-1	ASSSWSGTSGDEQF
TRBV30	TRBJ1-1	AWSAGMNTEAF
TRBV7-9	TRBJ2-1	ASTTDRANGNEQF
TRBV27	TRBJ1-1	ASSLLGQGGTEAF
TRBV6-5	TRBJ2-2	ASSAGSGATGELF
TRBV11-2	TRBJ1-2	ASSLVEGVYGYT
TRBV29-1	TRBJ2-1	SVEPDYSQNEQF
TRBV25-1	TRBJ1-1	ASSAQDRVANTEAF
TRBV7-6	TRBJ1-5	ASSLSPYSNQPQH
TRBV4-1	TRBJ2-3	ASSHPRILAGESTDTQY
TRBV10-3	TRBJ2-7	AISETGNNAEQY
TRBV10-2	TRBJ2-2	ASSEGLAGEFDGELF
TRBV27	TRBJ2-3	ASSLTGTSVWGTDTQY
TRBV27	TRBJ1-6	ASSLPAGVRGSPLH
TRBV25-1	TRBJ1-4	ASSELWSGNNEKLF